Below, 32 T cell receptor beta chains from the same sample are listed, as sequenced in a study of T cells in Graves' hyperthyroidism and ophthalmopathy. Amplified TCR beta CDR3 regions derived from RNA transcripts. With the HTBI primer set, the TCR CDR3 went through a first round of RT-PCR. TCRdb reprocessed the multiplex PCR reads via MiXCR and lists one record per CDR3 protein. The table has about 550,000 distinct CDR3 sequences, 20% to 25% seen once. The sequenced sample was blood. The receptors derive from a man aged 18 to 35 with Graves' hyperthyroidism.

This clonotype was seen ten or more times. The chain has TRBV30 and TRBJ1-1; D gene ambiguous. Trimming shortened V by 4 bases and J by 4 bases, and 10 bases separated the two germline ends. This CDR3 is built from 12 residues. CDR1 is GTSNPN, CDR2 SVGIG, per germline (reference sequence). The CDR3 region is CAWINSGTEAFF. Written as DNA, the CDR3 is TGTGCCTGGATTAACAGTGGCACTGAAGCTTTCTTT.

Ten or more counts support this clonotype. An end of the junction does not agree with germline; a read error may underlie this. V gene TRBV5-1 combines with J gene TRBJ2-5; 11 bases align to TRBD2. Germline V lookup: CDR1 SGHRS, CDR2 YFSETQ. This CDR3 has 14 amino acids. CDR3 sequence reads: CASSLSGGAETQYF. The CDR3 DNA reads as TGTGCCAGCAGTCTTAGCGGGGGGGCAGAGACCCAGTACTTC.

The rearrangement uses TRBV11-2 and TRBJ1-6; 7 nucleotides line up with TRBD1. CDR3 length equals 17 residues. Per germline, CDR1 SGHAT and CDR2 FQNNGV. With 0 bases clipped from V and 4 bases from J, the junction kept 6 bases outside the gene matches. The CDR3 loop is CASSLDPGTVYNSPLHF. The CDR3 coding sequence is TGTGCCAGCAGCTTAGACCCGGGGACAGTTTATAATTCACCCCTCCACTTT.

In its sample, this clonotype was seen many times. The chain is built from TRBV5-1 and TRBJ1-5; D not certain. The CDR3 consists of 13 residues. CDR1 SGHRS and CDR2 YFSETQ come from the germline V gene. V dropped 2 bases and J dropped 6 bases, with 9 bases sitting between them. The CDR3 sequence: CASSFERGQPQHF. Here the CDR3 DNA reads TGCGCCAGCAGCTTCGAGCGGGGTCAGCCCCAGCATTTT. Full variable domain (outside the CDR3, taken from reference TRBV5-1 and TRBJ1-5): KAGVTQTPRYLIKTRGQQVTLSCSPISGHRSVSWYQQTPGQGLQFLFEYFSETQRNKGNFPGRFSGRQFSNSRSEMNVSTLELGDSALYLCASSFERGQPQHFGDGTRLSIL.

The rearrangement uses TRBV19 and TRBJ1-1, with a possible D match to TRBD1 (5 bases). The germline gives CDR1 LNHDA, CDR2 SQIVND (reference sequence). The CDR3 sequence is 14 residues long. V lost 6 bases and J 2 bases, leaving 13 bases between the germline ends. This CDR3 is CASRNRKLNTEAFF. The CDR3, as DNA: TGTGCCAGTAGGAACAGGAAACTTAACACTGAAGCTTTCTTT.

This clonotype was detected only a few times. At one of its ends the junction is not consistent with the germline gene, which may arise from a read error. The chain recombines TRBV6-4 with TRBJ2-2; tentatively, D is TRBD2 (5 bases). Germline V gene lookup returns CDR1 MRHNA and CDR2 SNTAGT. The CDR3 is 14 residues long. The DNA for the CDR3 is TGTGCCAGCAGTCTTGGGCCTAACACCGGGGAGCTGTGTTTT. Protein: CASSLGPNTGELCF.

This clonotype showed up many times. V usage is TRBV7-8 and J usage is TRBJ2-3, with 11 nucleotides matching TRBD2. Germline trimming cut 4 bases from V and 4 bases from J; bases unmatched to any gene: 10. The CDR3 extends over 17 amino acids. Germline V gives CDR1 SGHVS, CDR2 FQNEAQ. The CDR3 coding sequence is TGTGCCAGCAGCTCCTGGGGTAGCGGGGGGGCACCAGATACGCAGTATTTT. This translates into CASSSWGSGGAPDTQYF.

The CDR3 reads CASTPRRGVREQYF. CDR3 DNA sequence: TGTGCCAGCACCCCCCGGCGGGGTGTAAGAGAGCAGTACTTC. The chain couples TRBV28 to TRBJ2-7; D is perhaps TRBD2 (6 bases). The CDR3 has 14 amino acids. Germline CDR1 and CDR2: MDHEN and SYDVKM. The V end was cut by 7 bases, the J end by 7 bases, with 20 bases between.

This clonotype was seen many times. The CDR3 reads CASSLWQLGEQYF. CDR3 DNA: TGTGCCAGCAGTTTATGGCAGTTGGGCGAGCAGTACTTC. V and J are TRBV28 and TRBJ2-7; D remains ambiguous. Per the germline V gene, CDR1 is MDHEN and CDR2 is SYDVKM. This CDR3 contains 13 residues. V lost 0 bases to trimming and J lost 6 bases, with 9 bases between them.

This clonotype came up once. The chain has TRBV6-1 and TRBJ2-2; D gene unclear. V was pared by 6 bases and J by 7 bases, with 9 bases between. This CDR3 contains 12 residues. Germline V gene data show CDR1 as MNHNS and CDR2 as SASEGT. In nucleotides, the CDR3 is TGTGCCAGCAGCCCCTCCCACGGGGAGCTGTTTTTT. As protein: CASSPSHGELFF.

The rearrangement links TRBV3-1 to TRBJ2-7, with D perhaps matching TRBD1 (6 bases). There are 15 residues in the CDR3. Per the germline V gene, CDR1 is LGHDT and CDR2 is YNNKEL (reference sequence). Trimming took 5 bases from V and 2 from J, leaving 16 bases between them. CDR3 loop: CASSGTGTAAYEQYF. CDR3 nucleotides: TGTGCCAGCAGCGGCACAGGGACGGCGGCCTACGAGCAGTACTTC.

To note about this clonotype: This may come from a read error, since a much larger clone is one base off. This chain's CDR3 is CSRRNGDTEAFF. CDR3 DNA: TGCTCCAGGCGGAACGGGGACACTGAAGCTTTCTTT. This rearrangement joins TRBV30 to TRBJ1-1, with unresolved D. Germline CDR1 and CDR2: GTSNPN and SVGIG (reference sequence). CDR3 length: 12 residues. The full variable domain, in which reference TRBV30 and TRBJ1-1 provide the parts outside the CDR3, is SQTIHQWPATLVQPVGSPLSLECTVEGTSNPNLYWYRQAAGRGLQLLFYSVGIGQISSEVPQNLSASRPQDRQFILSSKKLLLSDSGFYLCSRRNGDTEAFFGQGTRLTVV.

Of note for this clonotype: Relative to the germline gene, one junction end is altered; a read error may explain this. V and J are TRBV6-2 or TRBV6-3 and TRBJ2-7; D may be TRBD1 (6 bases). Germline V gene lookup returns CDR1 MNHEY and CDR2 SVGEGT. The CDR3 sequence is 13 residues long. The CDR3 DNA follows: TGTGCCAGCAGTCACTCGACAGGTGGCGAGCAGTACTTC. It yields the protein CASSHSTGGEQYF.

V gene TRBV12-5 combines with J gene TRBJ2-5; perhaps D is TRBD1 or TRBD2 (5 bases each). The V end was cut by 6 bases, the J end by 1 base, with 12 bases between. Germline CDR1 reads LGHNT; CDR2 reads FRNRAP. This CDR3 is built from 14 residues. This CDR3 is CASGGDGLQETQYF. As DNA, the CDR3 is TGTGCTAGTGGGGGGGACGGACTCCAAGAGACCCAGTACTTC.

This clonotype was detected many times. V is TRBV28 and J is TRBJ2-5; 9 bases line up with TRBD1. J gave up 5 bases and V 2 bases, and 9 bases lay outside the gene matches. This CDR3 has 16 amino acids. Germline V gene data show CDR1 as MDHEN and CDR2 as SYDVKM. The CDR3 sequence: CASSLAPRTGVETQYF. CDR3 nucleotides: TGTGCCAGCAGTTTAGCCCCGAGGACAGGGGTCGAGACCCAGTACTTC.

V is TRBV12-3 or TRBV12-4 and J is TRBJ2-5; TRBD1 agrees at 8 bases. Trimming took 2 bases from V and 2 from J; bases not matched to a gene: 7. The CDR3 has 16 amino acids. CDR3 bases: TGTGCCAGCAGTTTAACTGGGACAGGCACACAAGAGACCCAGTACTTC. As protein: CASSLTGTGTQETQYF.

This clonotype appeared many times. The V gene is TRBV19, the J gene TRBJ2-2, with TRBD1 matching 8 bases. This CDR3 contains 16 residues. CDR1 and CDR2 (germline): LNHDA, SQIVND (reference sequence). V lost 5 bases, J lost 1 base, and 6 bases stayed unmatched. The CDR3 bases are TGTGCCAGTAGTTCCCCAGGGGGCCTGAACACCGGGGAGCTGTTTTTT. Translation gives CASSSPGGLNTGELFF.

CDR3 in DNA: TGCAGTGCAAACCAGGTGGATCAGCCCCAGCATTTT. It codes for CSANQVDQPQHF. The chain recombines TRBV20-1 with TRBJ1-5; no definite D call. CDR1 is DFQATT and CDR2 is SNEGSKA in the germline V gene (reference sequence). This CDR3 spans 12 amino acids. Trimming left V 6 bases short and J 5 bases short, with 11 bases between.

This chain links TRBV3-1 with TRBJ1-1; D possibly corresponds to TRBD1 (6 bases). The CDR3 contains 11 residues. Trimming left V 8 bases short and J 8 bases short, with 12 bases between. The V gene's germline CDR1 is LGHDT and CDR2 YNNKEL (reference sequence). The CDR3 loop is CASGGTGEAFF. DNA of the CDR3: TGTGCCAGCGGGGGTACAGGGGAAGCTTTCTTT.

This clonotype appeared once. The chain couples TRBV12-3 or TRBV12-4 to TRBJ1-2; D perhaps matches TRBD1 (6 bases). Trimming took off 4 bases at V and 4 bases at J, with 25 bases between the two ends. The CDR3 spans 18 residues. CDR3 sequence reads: CASSSGLAGAGPSYGYTF. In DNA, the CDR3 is TGTGCCAGCAGTTCGGGACTAGCGGGGGCCGGACCTTCCTATGGCTACACCTTC.

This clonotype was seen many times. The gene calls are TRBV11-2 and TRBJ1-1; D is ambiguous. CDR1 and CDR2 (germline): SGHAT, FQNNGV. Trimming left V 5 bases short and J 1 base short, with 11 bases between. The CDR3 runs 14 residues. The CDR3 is CASSPGSANTEAFF. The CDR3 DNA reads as TGTGCCAGCAGCCCCGGCTCAGCGAACACTGAAGCTTTCTTT. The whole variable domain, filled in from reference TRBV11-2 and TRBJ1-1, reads EAGVAQSPRYKIIEKRQSVAFWCNPISGHATLYWYQQILGQGPKLLIQFQNNGVVDDSQLPKDRFSAERLKGVDSTLKIQPAKLEDSAVYLCASSPGSANTEAFFGQGTRLTVV.

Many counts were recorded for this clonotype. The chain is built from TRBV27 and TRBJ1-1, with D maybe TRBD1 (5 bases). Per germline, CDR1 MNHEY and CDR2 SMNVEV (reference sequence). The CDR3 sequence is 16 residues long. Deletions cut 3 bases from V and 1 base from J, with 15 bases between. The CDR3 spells CASSLGVGVKNTEAFF. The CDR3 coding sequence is TGTGCCAGCAGTTTGGGGGTGGGCGTAAAGAACACTGAAGCTTTCTTT.

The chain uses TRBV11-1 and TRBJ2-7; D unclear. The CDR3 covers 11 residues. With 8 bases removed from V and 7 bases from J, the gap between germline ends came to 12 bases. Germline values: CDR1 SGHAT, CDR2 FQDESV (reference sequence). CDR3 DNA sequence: TGTGCCAGCTCAAATCGACAAGAGCAGTACTTC. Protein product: CASSNRQEQYF.

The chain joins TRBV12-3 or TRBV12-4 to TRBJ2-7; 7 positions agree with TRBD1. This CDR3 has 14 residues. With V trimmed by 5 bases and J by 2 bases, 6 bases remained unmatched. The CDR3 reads CASSRQGWTYEQYF. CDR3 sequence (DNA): TGTGCCAGCAGTCGACAGGGTTGGACCTACGAGCAGTACTTC.

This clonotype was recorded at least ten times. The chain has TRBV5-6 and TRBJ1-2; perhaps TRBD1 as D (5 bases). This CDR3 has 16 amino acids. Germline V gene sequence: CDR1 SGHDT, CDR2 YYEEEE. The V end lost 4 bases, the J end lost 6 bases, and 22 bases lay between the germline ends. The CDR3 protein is CASSQLLDLGGHGYTF. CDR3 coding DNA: TGTGCCAGCAGCCAATTGCTCGACCTGGGGGGTCATGGCTACACCTTC. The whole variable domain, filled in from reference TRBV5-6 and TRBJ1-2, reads DAGVTQSPTHLIKTRGQQVTLRCSPKSGHDTVSWYQQALGQGPQFIFQYYEEEERQRGNFPDRFSGHQFPNYSSELNVNALLLGDSALYLCASSQLLDLGGHGYTFGSGTRLTVV.

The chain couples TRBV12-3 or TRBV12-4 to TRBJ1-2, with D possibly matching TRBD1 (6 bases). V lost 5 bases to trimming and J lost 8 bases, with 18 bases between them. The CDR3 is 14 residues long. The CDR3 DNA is TGTGCCAGCAGTCTCTCCGGGGGCTGGCCCGGCTACACCTTC. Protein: CASSLSGGWPGYTF.

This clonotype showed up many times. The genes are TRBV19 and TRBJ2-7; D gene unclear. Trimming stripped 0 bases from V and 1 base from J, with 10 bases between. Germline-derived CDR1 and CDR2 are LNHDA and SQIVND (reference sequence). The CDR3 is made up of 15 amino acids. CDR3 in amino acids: CASSIDGQRSYEQYF. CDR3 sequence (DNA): TGTGCCAGTAGTATAGATGGGCAGCGTTCCTACGAGCAGTACTTC.

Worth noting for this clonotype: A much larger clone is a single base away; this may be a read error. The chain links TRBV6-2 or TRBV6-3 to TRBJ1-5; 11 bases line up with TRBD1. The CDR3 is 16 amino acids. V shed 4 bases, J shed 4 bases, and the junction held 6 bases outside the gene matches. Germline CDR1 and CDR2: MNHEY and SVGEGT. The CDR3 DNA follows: TGTGCCAGCAGTTTCACGGGACAGGGGGGGAATCAGCCCCAGCATTTT. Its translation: CASSFTGQGGNQPQHF.

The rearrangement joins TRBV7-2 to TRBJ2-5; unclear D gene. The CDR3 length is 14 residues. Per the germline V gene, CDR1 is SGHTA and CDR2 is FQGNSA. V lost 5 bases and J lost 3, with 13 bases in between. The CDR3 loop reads CASSPYATKETQYF. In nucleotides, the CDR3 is TGTGCCAGCAGCCCGTATGCGACAAAAGAGACCCAGTACTTC.

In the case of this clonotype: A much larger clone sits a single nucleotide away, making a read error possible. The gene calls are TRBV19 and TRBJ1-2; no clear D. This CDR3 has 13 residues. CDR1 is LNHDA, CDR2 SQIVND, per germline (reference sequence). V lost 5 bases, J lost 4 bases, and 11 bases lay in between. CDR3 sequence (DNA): TGTGCCAGTAGTTTGTCCTGGCGCTATGGCTACACCTTC. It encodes CASSLSWRYGYTF.

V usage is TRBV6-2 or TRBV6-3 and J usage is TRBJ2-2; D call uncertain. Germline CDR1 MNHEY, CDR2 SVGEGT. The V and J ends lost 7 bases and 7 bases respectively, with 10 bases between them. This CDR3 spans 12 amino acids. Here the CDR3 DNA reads TGTGCCAGCACCCCTACGAGCGGGGAGCTGTTTTTT. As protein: CASTPTSGELFF.

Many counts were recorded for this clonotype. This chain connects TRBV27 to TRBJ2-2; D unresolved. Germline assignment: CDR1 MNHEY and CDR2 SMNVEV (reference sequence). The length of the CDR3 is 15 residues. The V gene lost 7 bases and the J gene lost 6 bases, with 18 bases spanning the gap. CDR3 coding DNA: TGTGCCAGCACCCGGAGTACCCCCTACGCCGGGGAGCTGTTTTTT. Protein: CASTRSTPYAGELFF.